The TCR beta chain under discussion was sequenced for a study of CD8+CD57+ T cells in acquired aplastic anemia. For the study at large: Sorting CD4+ and CD8+ cells gave DNA averaging about 3.3 ug. Study-level points and caveats: Significant differences in CD8+ Simpson's diversity were not observed between patients and controls.

Patients included in sequencing had previously demonstrated CD8+CD57+ cell expansion by flow cytometry. Severe acquired aplastic anemia affected all patients. Sampling of blood occurred while the patients had still received no therapy. The use of genomic DNA as template underpinned the TCR beta VDJ and CDR3 profiling. From the reads, TCRdb called clonotypes with MiXCR, one entry per CDR3 protein. The data show more than 150,000 distinct CDR3 sequences, less than 50% seen once. The CDR3 runs 14 residues. Germline assignment: CDR1 SEHNR and CDR2 FQNEAQ (reference sequence). V was trimmed by 2 bases and J by 2 bases, leaving 7 bases between them. Points on this clonotype: As yet, its antigen is unknown.

V and J are TRBV7-9 and TRBJ1-3; D is unresolved. Sequenced material: sorted CD4+, CD8+, or CD8+CD57+ T cells (not recorded which) from PBMCs. The sequence was collected from a human donor with aplastic anemia. The CDR3 DNA reads TGTGCCAGCAGCTTAATGGCAGCTGGAAACACCATATATTTT. It yields the protein CASSLMAAGNTIYF. Combining the CDR3 with reference TRBV7-9 and TRBJ1-3 gives the whole variable domain DTGVSQNPRHKITKRGQNVTFRCDPISEHNRLYWYRQTLGQGPEFLTYFQNEAQLEKSRLLSDRFSAERPKGSFSTLEIQRTEQGDSAMYLCASSLMAAGNTIYFGEGSWLTVV.